One and the same sample provided the 25 T cell receptor beta chains below, sequenced in a study of cytomegalovirus exposure and HLA in healthy donors (dated 2017 in TCRdb). The library relied on the immunoSEQ multiplex PCR assay. For the multiplex PCR, a mixture combining 60 forward primers for TCR Vbeta segments and 13 reverse primers for TCR Jbeta segments was used. TCRdb obtained this table from immuneACCESS and retained in-frame rearrangements with V and J assigned. These tables miss some clones; where compared with another copy, unresolved V genes account for less than half of the shortfall, and the remainder is unexplained. The sample table holds over 120,000 clones, of which approximately 84% were seen once. More than 9.5% of the sample belongs to the ten largest clones. Sequencing was performed on PBMCs. The receptors derive from a woman aged 55-70 years in good health and CMV-seropositive.

The chain recombines TRBV5-1 with TRBJ2-4, with 7 bases that match TRBD1. Per germline, CDR1 SGHRS and CDR2 YFSETQ. This CDR3 has 14 residues. V lost 5 bases, J lost 6 bases, and 8 bases stayed unmatched. The CDR3 region is CASSRDSQGNIQYF. The CDR3 DNA sequence: TGCGCCAGCAGTCGGGACAGCCAGGGAAACATTCAGTACTTC.

The CDR3 is CASSGLGRYYGYTF. The DNA for the CDR3 is TGTGCCAGCAGTGGATTGGGCCGGTACTATGGCTACACCTTC. The chain employs TRBV6-1 and TRBJ1-2; D unresolved. Germline-derived CDR1 and CDR2 are MNHNS and SASEGT. This CDR3 contains 14 residues. With 4 bases removed from V and 3 bases from J, the gap between germline ends came to 12 bases.

This clone has only a few counts. This chain connects TRBV7-2 to TRBJ1-6, with TRBD1 as a possible D gene (5 bases). The CDR3 totals 14 residues. Deletions cut 7 bases from V and 9 bases from J, with 16 bases between. Germline V lookup: CDR1 SGHTA, CDR2 FQGNSA. The CDR3 here is CASNPGTRGSPLHF. The CDR3 DNA is TGTGCCAGCAATCCAGGGACTAGAGGTTCACCCCTCCACTTT.

This clone showed up just once. The gene calls are TRBV6-6 and TRBJ1-1; D is unclear. Trimming took off 3 bases at V and 0 bases at J, with 8 bases between the two ends. The CDR3 has 14 amino acids. The germline CDR1 and CDR2 sequences are MNHNY and SVGAGI (reference sequence). CDR3: CASSYFPVNTEAFF. The DNA of the CDR3 is TGTGCCAGCAGTTATTTCCCCGTGAACACTGAAGCTTTCTTT.

The rearrangement uses TRBV5-1 and TRBJ2-3; maybe TRBD2 (5 bases). Between the trimmed V and J ends, which lost 1 base and 2 bases, there was a span of 14 bases. Germline CDR1 SGHRS, CDR2 YFSETQ. The CDR3 covers 16 residues. CDR3 sequence (DNA): TGCGCCAGCAGCTTGACTCCGGGGATCCTCACAGATACGCAGTATTTT. This translates into CASSLTPGILTDTQYF. The variable domain in full, with the rest retrieved from reference TRBV5-1 and TRBJ2-3, is KAGVTQTPRYLIKTRGQQVTLSCSPISGHRSVSWYQQTPGQGLQFLFEYFSETQRNKGNFPGRFSGRQFSNSRSEMNVSTLELGDSALYLCASSLTPGILTDTQYFGPGTRLTVL.

This chain joins TRBV6-5 and TRBJ1-1; perhaps TRBD1 as D (5 bases). The CDR3 is made up of 12 amino acids. Trimming cost V 5 bases and J 6 bases, with 10 bases left between them. CDR1 MNHEY and CDR2 SVGAGI come from the germline V gene. The CDR3 loop reads CASSSVGPEAFF. The CDR3 DNA follows: TGTGCCAGCAGTAGTGTGGGGCCTGAAGCTTTCTTT.

The chain links TRBV4-1 to TRBJ1-1, with 7 bases fitting TRBD1. In germline, CDR1 is MGHRA, CDR2 YSYEKL. This CDR3 is built from 15 residues. After removal of 4 bases from V and 3 bases from J, the junction contained 8 bases not matched to a gene. The CDR3 is CASSPLQGIDTEAFF. CDR3 sequence (DNA): TGCGCCAGCAGCCCCCTACAGGGGATAGACACTGAAGCTTTCTTT.

The V gene is TRBV9, the J gene TRBJ1-1, with a possible D match to TRBD1 (5 bases). V was pared by 4 bases and J by 4 bases, with 14 bases between. The length of the CDR3 is 14 residues. Germline CDR1 SGDLS, CDR2 YYNGEE. The DNA for the CDR3 is TGTGCCAGCAGCTATTCGCAGGGTTCCACTGAAGCTTTCTTT. This encodes CASSYSQGSTEAFF. Variable domain in full (rest from reference TRBV9 and TRBJ1-1): DSGVTQTPKHLITATGQRVTLRCSPRSGDLSVYWYQQSLDQGLQFLIQYYNGEERAKGNILERFSAQQFPDLHSELNLSSLELGDSALYFCASSYSQGSTEAFFGQGTRLTVV.

The chain combines TRBV27 with TRBJ2-1; TRBD2 aligns across 15 bases. V shed 2 bases, J shed 6 bases, and the junction held 8 bases outside the gene matches. This CDR3 contains 18 residues. Germline V gene data show CDR1 as MNHEY and CDR2 as SMNVEV (reference sequence). This CDR3 reads CASSLPPWTSGRANEQFF. The CDR3 bases are TGTGCCAGCAGTTTACCCCCGTGGACTAGCGGGAGGGCCAATGAGCAGTTCTTC.

The J gene is TRBJ2-1, the V gene TRBV27; 11 positions agree with TRBD1. The ends lost 6 bases at V and 4 bases at J; junction bases unmatched: 17. The CDR3 covers 19 residues. Germline CDR1 MNHEY, CDR2 SMNVEV (reference sequence). The CDR3 loop reads CASRMDRGLLAGGYNEQFF. As DNA, the CDR3 is TGTGCCAGCAGGATGGACAGGGGGCTGCTAGCGGGTGGTTACAATGAGCAGTTCTTC.

The chain combines TRBV28 with TRBJ2-7; D is possibly TRBD1 (5 bases). Germline lookup yields CDR1 MDHEN and CDR2 SYDVKM. Trimming cost V 6 bases and J 2 bases, with 11 bases left between them. The CDR3 length is 13 residues. CDR3: CASRSGSAYEQYF. CDR3 nucleotides: TGTGCCAGCAGGTCAGGGTCAGCCTACGAGCAGTACTTC.

The J gene is TRBJ2-3, the V gene TRBV10-3; 9 bases match TRBD2. Germline V gene sequence: CDR1 ENHRY, CDR2 SYGVKD. V lost 6 bases, J lost 1 base, and 8 bases stayed unmatched. The CDR3 loop spans 16 amino acids. The CDR3 sequence: CAISEHRTSGTDTQYF. In DNA form, the CDR3 reads TGTGCCATCAGCGAGCACCGGACTAGCGGCACAGATACGCAGTATTTT.

V gene TRBV27 combines with J gene TRBJ2-5; D is perhaps TRBD2 (5 bases). Gene TRBJ2-7 matches the end of the DNA better, so the J call may be wrong. Germline V gene lookup returns CDR1 MNHEY and CDR2 SMNVEV (reference sequence). The CDR3 is 14 amino acids. CDR3 region: CASSLAEDSYEQYF. The CDR3 DNA follows: TGTGCCAGCAGTTTGGCGGAGGACTCCTACGAGCAGTACTTC.

The chain has TRBV6-1 and TRBJ2-7, with D maybe TRBD2 (6 bases). With 0 bases removed from V and 3 bases from J, the gap between germline ends came to 12 bases. Germline loops: CDR1 MNHNS, CDR2 SASEGT. There are 15 residues in the CDR3. CDR3 sequence reads: CASSEAPSDYYEQYF. For the CDR3, the DNA is TGTGCCAGCAGTGAAGCTCCTAGCGATTACTACGAGCAGTACTTC.

This clone was seen more than once but under ten times. Its ends do not fully match the called genes, so a read error is possible. Different DNA sequences within this sample yield the same CDR3. The J gene is TRBJ2-2, the V gene TRBV27, with a weak D call TRBD2 (6 bases). Looked up from germline, CDR1 is MNHEY and CDR2 is SMNVEV (reference sequence). This CDR3 spans 15 amino acids. In DNA form, the CDR3 reads TGTGCCAGGCATGGCGGGGAGCCCGACACCGGGGAGCTGTTCTTT. Translation: CARHGGEPDTGELFF.

This clone was seen only once. The rearrangement links TRBV18 to TRBJ1-2, with 7 positions matching TRBD1. Germline trimming cut 5 bases from V and 2 bases from J; bases unmatched to any gene: 5. Germline V gene sequence: CDR1 KGHSH, CDR2 LQKENI. This CDR3 contains 14 residues. The CDR3 sequence is CASSEFRGNYGYTF. CDR3 nucleotide sequence: TGTGCCAGCTCAGAATTCAGGGGGAACTATGGCTACACCTTC.

The chain couples TRBV11-2 to TRBJ2-1, with D possibly being TRBD2 (6 bases). The CDR3 is made up of 17 amino acids. Trimming left V 1 base short and J 7 bases short, with 20 bases between. From germline, CDR1 is SGHAT and CDR2 FQNNGV. The CDR3 protein is CASSLVGMGLGTNEQFF. CDR3 nucleotide sequence: TGTGCCAGCAGCTTAGTCGGGATGGGGTTGGGGACTAATGAGCAGTTCTTC.

This clone has a handful of counts. The CDR3, as DNA: TGTGCCTGGAGTCGGGTAGGGGATCAGCCCCAGCATTTT. It encodes CAWSRVGDQPQHF. This chain links TRBV30 with TRBJ1-5, with D perhaps TRBD1 (5 bases). Per the germline V gene, CDR1 is GTSNPN and CDR2 is SVGIG (reference sequence). The CDR3 has 13 amino acids. V gave up 2 bases and J gave up 5 bases, with 10 bases separating them.

The chain uses TRBV27 and TRBJ2-2, with D perhaps matching TRBD2 (5 bases). Trimming cost V 6 bases and J 6 bases, with 17 bases left between them. Germline CDR1 is MNHEY and CDR2 is SMNVEV (reference sequence). CDR3 length: 15 amino acids. CDR3 DNA: TGTGCCAGCAGCCCCTTTTCCCTACTAGCCGGGGAGCTGTTTTTT. It translates to CASSPFSLLAGELFF.

The chain links TRBV7-6 to TRBJ2-3; 11 nucleotides match TRBD2. The CDR3 is 17 amino acids. V lost 4 bases and J lost 1; bases outside the gene matches: 7. Germline CDR1 reads SGHVS; CDR2 reads FNYEAQ. CDR3 sequence (DNA): TGTGCCAGCAGCTATCGTTTAGCGGGAGGGGGCACAGATACGCAGTATTTT. Its translation: CASSYRLAGGGTDTQYF.

The rearrangement joins TRBV28 to TRBJ1-1; maybe TRBD1 (5 bases). Germline V gene lookup returns CDR1 MDHEN and CDR2 SYDVKM. V was shortened by 7 bases and J by 10 bases, with 22 bases between the two germline ends. CDR3 length: 14 residues. This CDR3 is CASISLGHPQLAFF. CDR3 bases: TGTGCCAGCATCAGTTTAGGACACCCACAACTAGCTTTCTTT.

The V gene is TRBV27, the J gene TRBJ2-1, with 7 nucleotides matching TRBD2. With 3 bases clipped from V and 2 bases from J, the junction kept 1 base outside the gene matches. Germline CDR1 is MNHEY and CDR2 is SMNVEV (reference sequence). This CDR3 contains 14 residues. The CDR3 sequence: CASSFTSAYNEQFF. The CDR3 DNA is TGTGCCAGCAGTTTTACTAGCGCCTACAATGAGCAGTTCTTC.

This clone was seen just once. The chain combines TRBV19 with TRBJ2-1; 9 nucleotides align to TRBD2. CDR1 is LNHDA, CDR2 SQIVND, per germline (reference sequence). The CDR3 contains 14 residues. J gave up 8 bases and V 6 bases, and 8 bases lay outside the gene matches. The DNA for the CDR3 is TGTGCCAGTAGGAGAGCGGGAGGAATATATGAGCAGTTCTTC. It specifies CASRRAGGIYEQFF. Full variable domain (rest looked up from reference TRBV19 and TRBJ2-1): DGGITQSPKYLFRKEGQNVTLSCEQNLNHDAMYWYRQDPGQGLRLIYYSQIVNDFQKGDIAEGYSVSREKKESFPLTVTSAQKNPTAFYLCASRRAGGIYEQFFGPGTRLTVL.

This clone was seen a single time. This sequence joins TRBV5-4 and TRBJ2-5; D ambiguous. Germline V CDR1 and CDR2: SGHNT, YYREEE (reference sequence). V was cut by 2 bases and J by 7 bases, with 9 bases left in between. This CDR3 spans 12 amino acids. CDR3 sequence reads: CASSFGFGTQYF. The CDR3 DNA reads TGTGCCAGCAGCTTCGGTTTTGGGACCCAGTACTTC.

V gene TRBV20-1 combines with J gene TRBJ2-7; no firm D call. The CDR3 spans 11 residues. CDR1 and CDR2 (germline): DFQATT, SNEGSKA (reference sequence). V dropped 5 bases and J dropped 3 bases, with 8 bases sitting between them. Here the CDR3 reads CSAVAGYEQYF. The CDR3 DNA reads TGCAGTGCTGTCGCCGGCTACGAGCAGTACTTC.